The clone carrying this T cell receptor beta chain was counted ten times or more. The unsorted libraries were made from 2 million PBMCs kept at -80 C. These data belong to a study of neurological immune-mediated disorders. Study-level background: In a group of around 34 multiple sclerosis patients, approximately 30 had the relapsing-remitting type and 3 had the secondary progressive type.

V lost 0 bases, J lost 3 bases, and 9 bases stayed unmatched. Germline CDR1 and CDR2: SGHRS and YFSETQ. CDR3 length equals 17 residues. 5'RACE with 10-nucleotide random UMIs generated the cDNA. In every sequencing run, more than 170 million TCR-beta sequences were generated from 15-18 subjects. Via MiXCR, TCRdb re-called the 5' RACE reads, giving one row per CDR3 protein. Here the sample spans almost 85,000 distinct CDR3 sequences, just over 2.5% being singletons. This clonotype was obtained from a woman aged 25 to 39 with multiple sclerosis. Specimen: PBMCs. The gene calls are TRBV5-1 and TRBJ2-1, with 7 bases that match TRBD2. The CDR3 DNA reads as TGCGCCAGCAGCTTGGGGAATGGCGGGAGAGGCTACAATGAGCAGTTCTTC. Residues: CASSLGNGGRGYNEQFF.